The 22 T cell receptor beta chains reported below all come from one sample, sequenced in a study of CD8 T cells in ankylosing spondylitis. One entry per CDR3 protein results from TCRdb running MiXCR on the 5' RACE reads. The table lists more than 250,000 distinct CDR3 sequences, around 10% of them singletons. What was sequenced was blood, either unsorted or a sorted T cell fraction (not recorded which). These receptors were collected from a female donor with ankylosing spondylitis or in good health (not recorded which).

This clonotype was seen many times. This rearrangement joins TRBV24-1 to TRBJ1-5; 9 positions agree with TRBD1. Per the germline V gene, CDR1 is KGHDR and CDR2 is SFDVKD. The length of the CDR3 is 20 residues. Trimming removed 3 bases from V and 0 bases from J; junction bases left unmatched: 14. Here the CDR3 reads CATSDASGTGKRYSNQPQHF. CDR3 DNA: TGTGCCACCAGTGATGCTTCCGGGACAGGGAAGAGGTATAGCAATCAGCCCCAGCATTTT.

The V and J genes are TRBV7-8 and TRBJ1-1, with D possibly being TRBD1 (6 bases). CDR1 is SGHVS, CDR2 FQNEAQ, per germline. The CDR3 length is 11 residues. Trimming removed 1 base from V and 10 bases from J, with 7 bases in between. The CDR3 region has the DNA TGTGCCAGCAGCTTAGGACAGGCAGCTTTCTTT. This gives the protein CASSLGQAAFF.

This clonotype was counted at least ten times. This chain links TRBV9 with TRBJ2-1, with 12 bases that match TRBD2. The V segment lost 3 bases and the J segment 8 bases; nucleotides outside the gene matches: 6. The CDR3 spans 15 residues. CDR1 SGDLS and CDR2 YYNGEE come from the germline V gene. The CDR3: CASSGRLAGADEQFF. CDR3 nucleotide sequence: TGTGCCAGCAGCGGACGACTAGCGGGAGCGGATGAGCAGTTCTTC.

The sample holds many counts of this clonotype. The rearrangement links TRBV9 to TRBJ1-5, with D unresolved. CDR3 length: 14 residues. Trimming stripped 0 bases from V and 3 bases from J, with 7 bases between. Germline V lookup: CDR1 SGDLS, CDR2 YYNGEE. The CDR3 reads CASSVGHFNQPQHF. CDR3 DNA: TGTGCCAGCAGCGTAGGGCATTTCAATCAGCCCCAGCATTTT. Full variable domain (missing parts from reference TRBV9 and TRBJ1-5): DSGVTQTPKHLITATGQRVTLRCSPRSGDLSVYWYQQSLDQGLQFLIQYYNGEERAKGNILERFSAQQFPDLHSELNLSSLELGDSALYFCASSVGHFNQPQHFGDGTRLSIL.

This clonotype was seen ten or more times. J is TRBJ2-3 and V is TRBV12-3 or TRBV12-4; TRBD2 might be the D (6 bases). The CDR3 has 18 residues. The V end was cut by 1 base, the J end by 2 bases, with 19 bases between. In DNA, the CDR3 is TGTGCCAGCAGTTTAGGCGTTGCTAGCGCAACCCACACAGATACGCAGTATTTT. Translation gives CASSLGVASATHTDTQYF.

The genes are TRBV20-1 and TRBJ2-3, with 7 positions matching TRBD1. Per the germline V gene, CDR1 is DFQATT and CDR2 is SNEGSKA (reference sequence). This CDR3 spans 11 amino acids. With 6 bases clipped from V and 5 bases from J, the junction kept 2 bases outside the gene matches. The CDR3 nucleotides are TGCAGTGCCCGACAGGGAGATACGCAGTATTTT. It yields the protein CSARQGDTQYF.

The chain employs TRBV9 and TRBJ1-5, with D unclear. The CDR3 consists of 13 residues. V dropped 0 bases and J dropped 6 bases, with 7 bases sitting between them. CDR1 is SGDLS and CDR2 is YYNGEE in the germline V gene. DNA for the CDR3: TGTGCCAGCAGCGTAGGGGATCTTCAGCCCCAGCATTTT. Translation gives CASSVGDLQPQHF. The whole variable domain, filled in from reference TRBV9 and TRBJ1-5, reads DSGVTQTPKHLITATGQRVTLRCSPRSGDLSVYWYQQSLDQGLQFLIQYYNGEERAKGNILERFSAQQFPDLHSELNLSSLELGDSALYFCASSVGDLQPQHFGDGTRLSIL.

This clonotype was seen more than once but under ten times. The chain employs TRBV12-3 or TRBV12-4 and TRBJ1-6; 10 bases agree with TRBD1. The CDR3 spans 14 residues. The trim removed 6 bases at V and 8 bases at J, leaving 4 bases unmatched. This CDR3 reads CASSQDRGHSPLHF. CDR3 DNA sequence: TGTGCCAGCAGCCAAGACAGGGGGCATTCACCCCTCCACTTT.

The table lists this clonotype with many counts. The chain combines TRBV20-1 with TRBJ2-1, with a tentative D call TRBD2 (5 bases). The V gene lost 1 base and the J gene lost 4 bases, with 8 bases spanning the gap. The CDR3 is 13 residues long. The V gene's germline CDR1 is DFQATT and CDR2 SNEGSKA (reference sequence). The CDR3 DNA is TGCAGTGCTAGAGGCACGGGATACAATGAGCAGTTCTTC. Protein sequence: CSARGTGYNEQFF.

This clonotype was recorded at least ten times. The chain combines TRBV11-2 with TRBJ1-2, with no clear D. The germline CDR1 and CDR2 sequences are SGHAT and FQNNGV. Trimming took 2 bases from V and 7 from J, leaving 8 bases between them. CDR3 length: 12 amino acids. The CDR3 spells CASSLKSAGYTF. The CDR3 region has the DNA TGTGCCAGCAGCTTAAAGTCAGCTGGCTACACCTTC.

Many counts were recorded for this clonotype. The V call is TRBV5-4, the J call TRBJ1-5, with 9 bases matching TRBD1. Germline CDR1 is SGHNT and CDR2 is YYREEE (reference sequence). V was pared by 1 base and J by 7 bases, with 18 bases of the junction left unmatched. The length of the CDR3 is 19 residues. The CDR3, as DNA: TGTGCCAGCAGCTTGCTGGGACAGGGTGCGATAAGCGGATGGCAGCCCCAGCATTTT. Amino acid sequence: CASSLLGQGAISGWQPQHF. The whole variable domain, filled in from reference TRBV5-4 and TRBJ1-5, reads ETGVTQSPTHLIKTRGQQVTLRCSSQSGHNTVSWYQQALGQGPQFIFQYYREEENGRGNFPPRFSGLQFPNYSSELNVNALELDDSALYLCASSLLGQGAISGWQPQHFGDGTRLSIL.

This clonotype was observed a few times. The V gene is TRBV5-5, the J gene TRBJ1-5, with 7 positions matching TRBD1. There are 15 residues in the CDR3. Germline V gene sequence: CDR1 SGHKS, CDR2 YYEKEE (reference sequence). V dropped 3 bases and J dropped 4; count of bases not matched to a gene: 7. The CDR3 nucleotides are TGTGCCAGCAGCTGGGGGGACAGTCCTAATCAGCCCCAGCATTTT. Translation: CASSWGDSPNQPQHF.

This clonotype appeared many times. The chain uses TRBV30 and TRBJ1-1, with D unresolved. The V gene lost 6 bases and the J gene lost 5 bases, with 22 bases spanning the gap. Germline CDR1 reads GTSNPN; CDR2 reads SVGIG (reference sequence). The CDR3 covers 15 residues. Here the CDR3 reads CACTGTRSPKTEAFF. DNA for the CDR3: TGTGCCTGTACGGGTACCCGGTCCCCGAAGACTGAAGCTTTCTTT.

V and J are TRBV6-5 and TRBJ2-1; TRBD1 matches 9 bases. CDR1 is MNHEY, CDR2 SVGAGI, per germline. Trimming removed 4 bases from V and 15 bases from J; junction bases left unmatched: 7. CDR3 length: 12 residues. CDR3: CASSSMTGGRFF. DNA of the CDR3: TGTGCCAGCAGTTCGATGACAGGGGGTCGGTTCTTC.

This rearrangement joins TRBV28 to TRBJ2-5; TRBD2 aligns across 8 bases. Trimming cost V 5 bases and J 2 bases; bases outside gene matches: 10. Germline CDR1 reads MDHEN; CDR2 reads SYDVKM. This CDR3 comprises 16 residues. Here the CDR3 reads CASSLRAGGPQETQYF. The CDR3 DNA reads as TGTGCCAGCAGTCTACGGGCGGGGGGTCCACAAGAGACCCAGTACTTC.

This clonotype was seen many times. V usage is TRBV5-1 and J usage is TRBJ1-3; possible D gene TRBD1, 5 bases. V lost 0 bases, J lost 0 bases, and 7 bases lay in between. Per germline, CDR1 SGHRS and CDR2 YFSETQ. This CDR3 is 15 amino acids long. CDR3 amino acids: CASSLGGNSGNTIYF. The CDR3, as DNA: TGCGCCAGCAGCTTGGGGGGGAACTCTGGAAACACCATATATTTT.

This clonotype was recorded many times. The chain recombines TRBV20-1 with TRBJ1-4, with D possibly matching TRBD1 (5 bases). The V gene's germline CDR1 is DFQATT and CDR2 SNEGSKA (reference sequence). CDR3 size: 15 residues. The V end was cut by 0 bases, the J end by 7 bases, with 15 bases between. This CDR3 reads CSARDTGVRGEKLFF. The CDR3 nucleotides are TGCAGTGCTAGAGATACGGGGGTGAGAGGTGAAAAACTGTTTTTT.

In its sample, this clonotype was seen a few times. The rearrangement links TRBV5-5 to TRBJ2-3; the D is unclear. The CDR3 is 14 residues long. Between the trimmed V and J ends, which lost 0 bases and 5 bases, there was a span of 10 bases. CDR1 and CDR2 from the germline V gene are SGHKS and YYEKEE (reference sequence). CDR3 sequence reads: CASSLDDWGDTQYF. The CDR3 bases are TGTGCCAGCAGCTTGGATGACTGGGGAGATACGCAGTATTTT.

This clonotype has at least ten counts. The CDR3 here is CASRRGGTGSTEAFF. As DNA, the CDR3 is TGTGCCAGCAGACGGGGGGGTACTGGGAGCACTGAAGCTTTCTTT. The chain is built from TRBV6-2 or TRBV6-3 and TRBJ1-1; a weak D match, TRBD1 (5 bases). V lost 6 bases and J 4 bases, leaving 18 bases between the germline ends. CDR1 is MNHEY, CDR2 SVGEGT, per germline. The CDR3 consists of 15 residues.

This clonotype was recorded at least ten times. This chain uses TRBV9 with TRBJ2-5; 11 bases match TRBD1. From germline, CDR1 is SGDLS and CDR2 YYNGEE. This CDR3 is built from 15 residues. Trimming removed 5 bases from V and 3 bases from J; junction bases left unmatched: 6. The CDR3 DNA reads as TGTGCCAGCAGTAGGGGACAGGGGGTAGAAGAGACCCAGTACTTC. This translates into CASSRGQGVEETQYF.

As regards this clonotype: Given a much more abundant clone one base away, this may be a read error. The chain links TRBV7-9 to TRBJ1-4; tentatively, D is TRBD1 (5 bases). CDR3 size: 16 residues. Germline V gene data show CDR1 as SEHNR and CDR2 as FQNEAQ (reference sequence). The DNA for the CDR3 is TGTGCCAGCAGCCCATCCTCCGGGACCGAAATTACCAAACTGGTTTTT. As protein: CASSPSSGTEITKLVF.

This clonotype was detected ten times or more. The rearrangement joins TRBV2 to TRBJ1-5, with D possibly TRBD1 on 5 matching bases. Per germline, CDR1 SNHLY and CDR2 FYNNEI. V lost 3 bases and J lost 7, with 13 bases in between. This CDR3 contains 14 residues. The CDR3 region is CASSDFGGGQPQHF. For the CDR3, the DNA is TGTGCCAGCAGTGATTTTGGGGGAGGACAGCCCCAGCATTTT.